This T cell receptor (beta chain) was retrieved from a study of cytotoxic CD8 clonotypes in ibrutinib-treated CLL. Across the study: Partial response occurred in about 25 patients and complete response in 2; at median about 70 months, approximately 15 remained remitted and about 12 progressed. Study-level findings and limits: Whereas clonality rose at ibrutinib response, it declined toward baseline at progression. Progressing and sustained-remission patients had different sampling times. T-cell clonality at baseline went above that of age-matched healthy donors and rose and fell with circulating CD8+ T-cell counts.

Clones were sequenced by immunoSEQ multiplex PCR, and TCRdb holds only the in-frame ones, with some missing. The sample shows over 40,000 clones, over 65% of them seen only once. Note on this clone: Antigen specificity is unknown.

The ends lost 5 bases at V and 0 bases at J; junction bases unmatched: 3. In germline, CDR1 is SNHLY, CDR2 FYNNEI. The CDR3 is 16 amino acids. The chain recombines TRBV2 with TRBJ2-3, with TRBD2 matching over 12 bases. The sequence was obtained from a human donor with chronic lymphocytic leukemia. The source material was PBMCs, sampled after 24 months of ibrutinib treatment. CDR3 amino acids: CASSRTSGMSTDTQYF. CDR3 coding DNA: TGTGCCAGCAGTCGGACTAGCGGGATGAGCACAGATACGCAGTATTTT.